A single sample gave rise to the 5 T cell receptor beta chains below, sequenced in a study of human T cells and chemical hapten exposure (dated by TCRdb to the early 2020s). Total RNA was extracted from unfractionated whole blood that had been collected in Tempus Blood RNA tubes. Libraries came from 5' RACE. Sequencing was performed on an Illumina MiSeq. TCRdb handled the public reads itself, with Q25 trimming in fastp and clone calling in MiXCR, and kept productive beta chains. Every CDR3 protein is listed once, alongside the most common genes and DNA of its rows. This sample comprises some 150,000 distinct CDR3 sequences, over 3.5% of them detected only once. About 1.3% of the sample is in the top ten clones. These receptors all stem from a female donor in good health.

This clonotype was counted ten times or more. This CDR3 is CASSLAPSSGANVLTF. CDR3 in DNA: TGTGCCAGCAGCTTAGCACCAAGCTCTGGGGCCAACGTCCTGACTTTC. This sequence joins TRBV7-2 and TRBJ2-6; D is ambiguous. The CDR3 is made up of 16 amino acids. V was trimmed by 0 bases and J by 0 bases, leaving 6 bases between them. Germline CDR1 SGHTA, CDR2 FQGNSA.

This clonotype was detected many times. The V call is TRBV12-3 or TRBV12-4, the J call TRBJ2-2; unclear D gene. Trimming removed 5 bases at V and 5 bases at J, with 6 bases between. The CDR3 loop spans 12 amino acids. The CDR3 loop is CASSLRTGELFF. The CDR3 bases are TGTGCCAGCAGTCTCCGAACCGGGGAGCTGTTTTTT.

This clonotype appeared many times. V is TRBV7-7 and J is TRBJ2-5; 7 positions match TRBD1. After removal of 5 bases from V and 3 bases from J, the junction contained 6 bases not matched to a gene. The CDR3 totals 14 residues. Per the germline V gene, CDR1 is SSHAT and CDR2 is FNYEAQ (reference sequence). The CDR3 bases are TGTGCCAGCAGCCCGGATACAGGGGAAGAGACCCAGTACTTC. Translating gives CASSPDTGEETQYF.

This clonotype was observed many times. This sequence joins TRBV20-1 and TRBJ2-1; D unclear. The length of the CDR3 is 11 residues. Germline lookup yields CDR1 DFQATT and CDR2 SNEGSKA (reference sequence). V was shortened by 4 bases and J by 7 bases, with 8 bases between the two germline ends. This CDR3 reads CSATRLNEQFF. The CDR3 DNA reads TGCAGTGCTACAAGGTTAAATGAGCAGTTCTTC.

The sample holds many counts of this clonotype. The CDR3 spells CASSLRQDGAYEQYF. CDR3 sequence (DNA): TGTGCCAGCAGCTTACGACAGGATGGGGCCTACGAGCAGTACTTC. This chain connects TRBV7-9 to TRBJ2-7; possibly TRBD1 for D (6 bases). The V end lost 2 bases, the J end lost 2 bases, and 13 bases lay between the germline ends. Germline assignment: CDR1 SEHNR and CDR2 FQNEAQ (reference sequence). This CDR3 contains 15 residues.